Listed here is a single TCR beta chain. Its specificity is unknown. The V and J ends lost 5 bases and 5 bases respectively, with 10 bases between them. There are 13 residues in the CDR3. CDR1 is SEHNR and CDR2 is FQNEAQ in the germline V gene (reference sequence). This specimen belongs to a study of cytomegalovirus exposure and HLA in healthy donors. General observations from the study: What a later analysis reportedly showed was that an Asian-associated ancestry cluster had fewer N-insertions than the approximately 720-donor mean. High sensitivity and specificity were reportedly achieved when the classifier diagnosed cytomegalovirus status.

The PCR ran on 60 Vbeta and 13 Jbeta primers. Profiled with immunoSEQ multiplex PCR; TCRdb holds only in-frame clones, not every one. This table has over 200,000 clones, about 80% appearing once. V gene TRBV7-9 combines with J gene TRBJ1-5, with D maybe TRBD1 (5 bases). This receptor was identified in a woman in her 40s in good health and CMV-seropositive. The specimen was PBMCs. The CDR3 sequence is CASSPGGDQPQHF. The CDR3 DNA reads TGTGCCAGCAGCCCTGGGGGGGATCAGCCCCAGCATTTT.